A single sample is the source of the 23 T cell receptor beta chains below, sequenced in a study of OX40 agonist ivuxolimab in advanced cancers. Data came from immunoSEQ multiplex PCR; TCRdb stores just in-frame clones and leaves some out. There are 20,000 to 25,000 clones in the sample; approximately 80% occur only once, and 24% lies in the top ten. The sample was CD4+ or CD8+ T cells sorted from blood, taken in a trial of the OX40 agonist ivuxolimab. These receptors came from an adult with an advanced solid tumor such as melanoma, head and neck, liver or kidney cancer.

The V gene is TRBV13, the J gene TRBJ1-4, with a tentative D call TRBD1 (5 bases). The CDR3 spans 15 residues. Trimming removed 1 base from V and 8 bases from J, with 14 bases in between. The germline V gene encodes CDR1 PRHDT and CDR2 FYEKMQ (reference sequence). The CDR3 here is CASSLAGLGNEKLFF. In DNA, the CDR3 is TGTGCCAGCAGCTTAGCGGGGCTGGGTAACGAAAAACTGTTTTTT.

The V and J genes are TRBV28 and TRBJ1-2; D remains ambiguous. The CDR3 totals 16 residues. Germline CDR1 reads MDHEN; CDR2 reads SYDVKM. V dropped 6 bases and J dropped 6 bases, with 23 bases sitting between them. The chain's CDR3 is CASSQDFGPRLDGYTF. The CDR3 region has the DNA TGTGCCAGCAGCCAGGATTTTGGTCCGCGGTTGGATGGCTACACCTTC.

This chain links TRBV14 with TRBJ2-5, with no clear D. The CDR3 has 15 residues. Trimming took off 0 bases at V and 5 bases at J, with 13 bases between the two ends. Germline CDR1 SGHDN, CDR2 FVKESK. The CDR3 nucleotides are TGTGCCAGCAGCCAAGAGGGATCCTGGTGGGAGACCCAGTACTTC. Its protein is CASSQEGSWWETQYF.

The chain uses TRBV25-1 and TRBJ2-1; 11 bases are shared with TRBD2. The germline gives CDR1 MGHDK, CDR2 SYGVNS. This CDR3 spans 15 amino acids. V was clipped by 4 bases and J by 4 bases; unmatched bases: 3. This CDR3 reads CASSALAGGYNEQFF. The CDR3 DNA is TGTGCCAGCAGTGCTCTAGCGGGGGGTTACAATGAGCAGTTCTTC.

This chain links TRBV6-6 with TRBJ1-2; unclear D gene. The germline CDR1 and CDR2 sequences are MNHNY and SVGAGI (reference sequence). CDR3 length: 15 residues. V gave up 5 bases and J gave up 2 bases, with 15 bases separating them. The CDR3 loop reads CASSSLEGDNYGYTF. For the CDR3, the DNA is TGTGCCAGCAGTAGCCTCGAGGGTGACAACTATGGCTACACCTTC.

The rearrangement joins TRBV27 to TRBJ2-6; possibly TRBD1 for D (6 bases). Trimming removed 6 bases from V and 0 bases from J, with 18 bases in between. CDR1 and CDR2 (germline): MNHEY, SMNVEV (reference sequence). The CDR3 is 18 residues long. The CDR3 nucleotides are TGTGCCAGCAGGACCGGGACATCTACGAGCTCTGGGGCCAACGTCCTGACTTTC. Translated: CASRTGTSTSSGANVLTF.

The CDR3 sequence is CAWSVSHNEQFF. CDR3 bases: TGTGCCTGGAGTGTATCCCACAATGAGCAGTTCTTC. J is TRBJ2-1 and V is TRBV30, with D unresolved. The ends were cut back, 0 bases at V and 5 bases at J, with 5 bases in the middle. The germline V gene has CDR1 GTSNPN and CDR2 SVGIG (reference sequence). The CDR3 covers 12 residues.

The CDR3 sequence is CASSPPRGSTEAFF. The CDR3 coding sequence is TGTGCCAGCAGTCCGCCACGGGGCAGCACTGAAGCTTTCTTT. The chain employs TRBV28 and TRBJ1-1, with D tentatively TRBD1 (5 bases). This CDR3 region has 14 residues. Trimming removed 5 bases at V and 4 bases at J, with 14 bases between. Per the germline V gene, CDR1 is MDHEN and CDR2 is SYDVKM.

This clone was observed once. The chain has TRBV2 and TRBJ1-2, with D uncertain. In germline, CDR1 is SNHLY, CDR2 FYNNEI. This CDR3 is 14 amino acids long. V was clipped by 4 bases and J by 4 bases, with 13 bases between them. This CDR3 is CASSVSVWSYGYTF. Here the CDR3 DNA reads TGTGCCAGCAGTGTAAGTGTTTGGTCCTATGGCTACACCTTC.

The CDR3 bases are TGTGCCAGCAGCCTATCCCTAGCGACGACCGCAGATACGCAGTATTTT. Residues: CASSLSLATTADTQYF. The J gene is TRBJ2-3, the V gene TRBV7-3, with a weak D call TRBD2 (6 bases). The CDR3 runs to 16 residues. Trimming removed 5 bases at V and 4 bases at J, with 19 bases between. Per the germline V gene, CDR1 is SGHTA and CDR2 is FQGTGA.

The chain has TRBV7-8 and TRBJ2-7; a weak D match, TRBD1 (6 bases). Per the germline V gene, CDR1 is SGHVS and CDR2 is FQNEAQ. Trimming took off 1 base at V and 0 bases at J, with 7 bases between the two ends. CDR3 length equals 14 residues. This chain's CDR3 is CASSLVTGSYEQYF. The CDR3 DNA reads as TGTGCCAGCAGCTTAGTGACAGGCTCCTACGAGCAGTACTTC. The full variable domain, in which reference TRBV7-8 and TRBJ2-7 provide the parts outside the CDR3, is GAGVSQSPRYKVAKRGQDVALRCDPISGHVSLFWYQQALGQGPEFLTYFQNEAQLDKSGLPSDRFFAERPEGSVSTLKIQRTQQEDSAVYLCASSLVTGSYEQYFGPGTRLTVT.

The gene calls are TRBV14 and TRBJ1-4; 8 positions agree with TRBD1. V was clipped by 1 base and J by 7 bases; unmatched bases: 5. This CDR3 has 15 amino acids. The germline V gene encodes CDR1 SGHDN and CDR2 FVKESK. CDR3 loop: CASSQGQGTSEKLFF. The CDR3 DNA is TGTGCCAGCAGCCAAGGACAGGGGACGAGTGAAAAACTGTTTTTT.

The chain joins TRBV30 to TRBJ1-2; maybe TRBD1 (5 bases). Between the trimmed V and J ends, which lost 6 bases and 2 bases, there was a span of 16 bases. The CDR3 spans 14 residues. Germline lookup yields CDR1 GTSNPN and CDR2 SVGIG (reference sequence). The CDR3 coding sequence is TGTGCCTGTACCAGGGCGGAGAGAAACTATGGCTACACCTTC. It specifies CACTRAERNYGYTF.

This clone has just a few counts. In DNA, the CDR3 is TGTGCCAGCAGTGGGACAGGTGGATTAGGGGGTCAGCCCCAGCATTTT. Translating gives CASSGTGGLGGQPQHF. The V gene is TRBV28, the J gene TRBJ1-5, with 8 bases matching TRBD1. CDR3 size: 16 residues. Trimming at V came to 5 bases and at J to 6 bases, leaving 12 bases not matched to a gene. Germline CDR1 MDHEN, CDR2 SYDVKM.

The V gene is TRBV27, the J gene TRBJ2-3; possibly TRBD1 or TRBD2 for D (6 bases each). CDR3 length equals 17 residues. Germline-derived CDR1 and CDR2 are MNHEY and SMNVEV (reference sequence). V lost 2 bases and J 4 bases, leaving 19 bases between the germline ends. This CDR3 reads CASSLSVTGARADTQYF. CDR3 nucleotide sequence: TGTGCCAGCAGTTTAAGTGTTACGGGGGCGAGGGCAGATACGCAGTATTTT.

This clone was seen just once. This chain connects TRBV7-9 to TRBJ1-2; D is uncertain. V was clipped by 5 bases and J by 2 bases, with 9 bases between them. Germline V gene sequence: CDR1 SEHNR, CDR2 FQNEAQ (reference sequence). The CDR3 extends over 13 amino acids. CDR3 nucleotides: TGTGCCAGCAGCGAGGGAGGGAACTATGGCTACACCTTC. It yields the protein CASSEGGNYGYTF.

The DNA for the CDR3 is TGTGCCAGCAGCGCCAGGGGCAGCACCGGGGAGCTGTTTTTT. It translates to CASSARGSTGELFF. The rearrangement links TRBV7-6 to TRBJ2-2; D may be TRBD1 (6 bases). Trimming removed 5 bases from V and 4 bases from J, with 11 bases in between. The germline V gene has CDR1 SGHVS and CDR2 FNYEAQ. This CDR3 has 14 residues.

The chain carries TRBV30 and TRBJ2-7; 8 bases fit TRBD2. V gave up 4 bases and J gave up 2 bases; unmatched junction bases: 7. The germline gives CDR1 GTSNPN, CDR2 SVGIG (reference sequence). This CDR3 region has 14 residues. The chain's CDR3 is CAWNSGIGPYEQYF. For the CDR3, the DNA is TGTGCCTGGAATAGCGGGATCGGGCCCTACGAGCAGTACTTC.

DNA for the CDR3: TGTGCCAGCAGCTTTAGACTAGCGGGAGTTCTAGAGACCCAGTACTTC. It is translated as CASSFRLAGVLETQYF. This chain uses TRBV11-2 with TRBJ2-5; 12 positions agree with TRBD2. Per germline, CDR1 SGHAT and CDR2 FQNNGV. The CDR3 covers 16 residues. Trimming cost V 3 bases and J 4 bases; bases outside gene matches: 6.

A remark on this clone: Relative to the germline gene, one junction end is altered; a read error may explain this. In the same sample, other DNA sequences code for this CDR3. V usage is TRBV11-2 and J usage is TRBJ1-2, with 9 bases fitting TRBD1. This CDR3 is built from 14 residues. The germline CDR1 and CDR2 sequences are SGHAT and FQNNGV. The CDR3 DNA reads as TGCGCCAGCAGCTTAGTACAGGGGGCCTCTGGCTACACCTTC. It specifies CASSLVQGASGYTF.

This chain connects TRBV4-1 to TRBJ2-7, with TRBD1 matching 12 bases. Germline V gives CDR1 MGHRA, CDR2 YSYEKL. The CDR3 spans 17 residues. Trimming removed 3 bases from V and 1 base from J; junction bases left unmatched: 7. The CDR3 spells CASSHLGQGAGSYEQYF. For the CDR3, the DNA is TGCGCCAGCAGCCACCTGGGACAGGGGGCCGGATCCTACGAGCAGTACTTC.

The chain combines TRBV9 with TRBJ1-4, with TRBD1 as a possible D gene (6 bases). With 2 bases removed from V and 7 bases from J, the gap between germline ends came to 18 bases. The CDR3 loop spans 16 amino acids. The germline V gene has CDR1 SGDLS and CDR2 YYNGEE. The CDR3 region has the DNA TGTGCCAGCAGCGTTTCGGGGGGCCATGGCGGTGAAAAACTGTTTTTT. This translates into CASSVSGGHGGEKLFF.

V is TRBV2 and J is TRBJ1-1; D remains ambiguous. V lost 0 bases to trimming and J lost 3 bases, with 11 bases between them. Looked up from germline, CDR1 is SNHLY and CDR2 is FYNNEI. The CDR3 spans 15 residues. For the CDR3, the DNA is TGTGCCAGCAGTGAAGCAAGGCCCCTCTACACTGAAGCTTTCTTT. Translated, it gives CASSEARPLYTEAFF.